These T cell receptor beta chains were read from a single sample in a study of blood T cells in healthy people across ages. TCRdb re-called the 5' RACE reads with MiXCR, one entry per CDR3 protein. This sample has nearly 800,000 distinct CDR3 sequences, with approximately 25% found just once. These sequences were also reported in another study, on T cells of mothers and their children.

The sequenced sample was blood. All receptors derive from a boy between 10 and 17 years old in good health. Each CDR3 is given with its conserved first and last residue. The order of the fields is CDR3 length, D gene, V gene, clone size, CDR3 protein. A D gene is named only where the DNA matches it firmly. The listing skips clone size in some rows; elsewhere it reads once, few, many or a size class.

CDR3 length: 14
D gene: NA
V gene: TRBV20-1
clone size: few
CDR3 protein: CSARDERPTYEQYF

CDR3 length: 14
D gene: NA
V gene: TRBV2
clone size: few
CDR3 protein: CASSGAGATGELFF

CDR3 length: 16
D gene: TRBD2
V gene: TRBV24-1
clone size: NA
CDR3 protein: CATGLHGLAGANEQFF

CDR3 length: 11
D gene: NA
V gene: TRBV20-1
clone size: few
CDR3 protein: CSPLGADTQYF

CDR3 length: 18
D gene: TRBD1
V gene: TRBV4-1
clone size: few
CDR3 protein: CASSQSTGGGARRTEAFF

CDR3 length: 13
D gene: NA
V gene: TRBV20-1
clone size: NA
CDR3 protein: CSAREDGDQPQHF

CDR3 length: 17
D gene: TRBD2
V gene: TRBV20-1
clone size: NA
CDR3 protein: CSAAGTSGGLAKNIQYF

CDR3 length: 14
D gene: NA
V gene: TRBV7-2
clone size: NA
CDR3 protein: CASSQSGLGEAQYF

CDR3 length: 13
D gene: NA
V gene: TRBV20-1
clone size: few
CDR3 protein: CSASGHMNTEAFF

CDR3 length: 17
D gene: TRBD2
V gene: TRBV12-3/TRBV12-4
clone size: NA
CDR3 protein: CASSRQAASGRTDTQYF

CDR3 length: 15
D gene: TRBD2
V gene: TRBV7-2
clone size: few
CDR3 protein: CASSPGLAKSYEQYF

CDR3 length: 14
D gene: NA
V gene: TRBV28
clone size: few
CDR3 protein: CASSSVMERLEAFF

CDR3 length: 16
D gene: NA
V gene: TRBV28
clone size: few
CDR3 protein: CASSDDRLVAKNIQYF

CDR3 length: 17
D gene: TRBD2
V gene: TRBV11-2
clone size: NA
CDR3 protein: CASSPRFSSGGYNEQFF

CDR3 length: 15
D gene: TRBD2
V gene: TRBV20-1
clone size: NA
CDR3 protein: CSATWRRGGSYEQYF

CDR3 length: 17
D gene: NA
V gene: TRBV5-5
clone size: NA
CDR3 protein: CASSLASSGASGNEQFF

CDR3 length: 14
D gene: NA
V gene: TRBV4-3
clone size: NA
CDR3 protein: CASSQSLTNTEAFF

CDR3 length: 16
D gene: TRBD1
V gene: TRBV19
clone size: few
CDR3 protein: CASSPTMTGTGNTIYF

CDR3 length: 15
D gene: NA
V gene: TRBV20-1
clone size: NA
CDR3 protein: CSARDRGKGRETQYF

CDR3 length: 14
D gene: NA
V gene: TRBV5-6
clone size: NA
CDR3 protein: CASSFTGDNQPQHF

CDR3 length: 17
D gene: TRBD1
V gene: TRBV29-1
clone size: NA
CDR3 protein: CSVIGTGAFANTGELFF

CDR3 length: 17
D gene: NA
V gene: TRBV7-2
clone size: few
CDR3 protein: CASSRRMTQGAAETQYF

CDR3 length: 12
D gene: TRBD2
V gene: TRBV2
clone size: few
CDR3 protein: CARREENYEQYF

CDR3 length: 14
D gene: NA
V gene: TRBV11-2
clone size: NA
CDR3 protein: CASSLVSGGNTIYF

CDR3 length: 15
D gene: TRBD1
V gene: TRBV20-1
clone size: few
CDR3 protein: CSARDVFPQGETQYF

CDR3 length: 14
D gene: NA
V gene: TRBV6-5
clone size: NA
CDR3 protein: CASSYALGGPPLHF

CDR3 length: 15
D gene: TRBD1
V gene: TRBV24-1
clone size: few
CDR3 protein: CATSDSPGQGEKLFF

CDR3 length: 13
D gene: TRBD2
V gene: TRBV29-1
clone size: NA
CDR3 protein: CSAGLADGETQYF

CDR3 length: 11
D gene: NA
V gene: TRBV3-1
clone size: few
CDR3 protein: CASSQEKEAFF

CDR3 length: 17
D gene: TRBD2
V gene: TRBV7-3
clone size: few
CDR3 protein: CASSRGQLAGGLNEQFF

CDR3 length: 13
D gene: NA
V gene: TRBV20-1
clone size: few
CDR3 protein: CSASQGGRETQYF